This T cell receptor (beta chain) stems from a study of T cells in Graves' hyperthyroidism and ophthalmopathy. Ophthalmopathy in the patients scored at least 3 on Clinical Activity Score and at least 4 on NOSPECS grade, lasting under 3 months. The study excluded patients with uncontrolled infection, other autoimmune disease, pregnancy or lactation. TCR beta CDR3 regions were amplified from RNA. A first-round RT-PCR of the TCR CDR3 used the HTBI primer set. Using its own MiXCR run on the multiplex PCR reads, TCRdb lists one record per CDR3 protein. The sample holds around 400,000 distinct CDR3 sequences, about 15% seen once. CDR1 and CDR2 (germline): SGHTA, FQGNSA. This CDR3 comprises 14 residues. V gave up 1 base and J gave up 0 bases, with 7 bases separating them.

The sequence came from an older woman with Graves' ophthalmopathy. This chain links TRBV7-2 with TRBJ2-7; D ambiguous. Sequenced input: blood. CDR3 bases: TGTGCCAGCAGCTTAGGTTCAGCCTCCTACGAGCAGTACTTC. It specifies CASSLGSASYEQYF. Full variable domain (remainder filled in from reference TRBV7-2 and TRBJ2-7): GAGVSQSPSNKVTEKGKDVELRCDPISGHTALYWYRQSLGQGLEFLIYFQGNSAPDKSGLPSDRFSAERTGGSVSTLTIQRTQQEDSAVYLCASSLGSASYEQYFGPGTRLTVT.